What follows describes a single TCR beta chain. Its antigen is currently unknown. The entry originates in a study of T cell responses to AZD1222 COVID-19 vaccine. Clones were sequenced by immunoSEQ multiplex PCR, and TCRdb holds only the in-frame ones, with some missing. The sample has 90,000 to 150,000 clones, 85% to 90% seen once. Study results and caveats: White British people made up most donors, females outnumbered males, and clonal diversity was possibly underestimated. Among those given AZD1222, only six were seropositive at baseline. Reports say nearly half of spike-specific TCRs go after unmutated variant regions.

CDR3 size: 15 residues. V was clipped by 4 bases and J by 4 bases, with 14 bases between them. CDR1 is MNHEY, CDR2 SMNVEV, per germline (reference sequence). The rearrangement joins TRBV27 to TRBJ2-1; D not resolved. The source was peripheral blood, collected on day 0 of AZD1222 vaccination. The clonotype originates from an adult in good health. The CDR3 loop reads CASSWAKNTYNEQFF. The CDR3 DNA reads TGTGCCAGCAGTTGGGCTAAAAATACATACAATGAGCAGTTCTTC.